One TCR beta chain is described in this entry. The antigen is unknown. The CDR3 is 15 residues long. CDR1 is KGHDR, CDR2 SFDVKD, per germline. J was trimmed by 2 bases and V by 7 bases; bases with no gene match: 7. These data come from a study of T-cell reconstitution after alpha-beta-depleted transplantation in children. The study, taken as a whole, reports: Several hundred graft clones that had expanded were reportedly the source of alpha-beta T cells about two months after transplant. The study traced high day-60 TCRbeta diversity in some patients to surviving recipient T cells and thymic progenitors. The authors attributed T-cell counts and diversity one year after transplant mostly to newly produced T cells.

Researchers prepared the TCRbeta library using unique molecular identifiers, the study reports. Using its own MiXCR run on the PCR reads, TCRdb lists one record per CDR3 protein. Of about a million distinct CDR3 sequences listed, under 30% are singletons. The receptor's source is a boy under three years old who had a stem cell transplant for SCID, so the T cells may come from the graft donor. The chain has TRBV24-1 and TRBJ2-3; 8 positions match TRBD1. Sequencing was performed on PBMCs, mostly from graft donor cells, taken 360 days after TCRalphabeta/CD19-depleted stem cell transplant. CDR3 amino acids: CATRDSTGDTDTQYF. CDR3 bases: TGTGCCACCAGGGACTCGACAGGGGACACAGATACGCAGTATTTT.